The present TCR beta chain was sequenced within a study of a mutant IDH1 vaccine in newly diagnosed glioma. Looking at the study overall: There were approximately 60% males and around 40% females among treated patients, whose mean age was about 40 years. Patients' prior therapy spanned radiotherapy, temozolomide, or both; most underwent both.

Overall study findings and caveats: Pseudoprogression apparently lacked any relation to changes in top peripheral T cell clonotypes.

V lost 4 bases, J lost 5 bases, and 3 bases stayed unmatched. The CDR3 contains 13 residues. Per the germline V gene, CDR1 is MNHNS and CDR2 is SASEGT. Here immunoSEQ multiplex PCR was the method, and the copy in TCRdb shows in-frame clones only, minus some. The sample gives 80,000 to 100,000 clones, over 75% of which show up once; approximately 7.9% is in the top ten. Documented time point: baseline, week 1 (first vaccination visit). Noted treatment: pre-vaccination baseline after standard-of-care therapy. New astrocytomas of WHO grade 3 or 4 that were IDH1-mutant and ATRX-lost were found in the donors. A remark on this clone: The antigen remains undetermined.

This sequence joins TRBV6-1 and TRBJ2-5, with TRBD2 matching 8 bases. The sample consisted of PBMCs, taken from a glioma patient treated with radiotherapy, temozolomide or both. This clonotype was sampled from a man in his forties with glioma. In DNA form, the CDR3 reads TGTGCCAGCAGTGGGACTAGCTTGGAGACCCAGTACTTC. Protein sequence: CASSGTSLETQYF.